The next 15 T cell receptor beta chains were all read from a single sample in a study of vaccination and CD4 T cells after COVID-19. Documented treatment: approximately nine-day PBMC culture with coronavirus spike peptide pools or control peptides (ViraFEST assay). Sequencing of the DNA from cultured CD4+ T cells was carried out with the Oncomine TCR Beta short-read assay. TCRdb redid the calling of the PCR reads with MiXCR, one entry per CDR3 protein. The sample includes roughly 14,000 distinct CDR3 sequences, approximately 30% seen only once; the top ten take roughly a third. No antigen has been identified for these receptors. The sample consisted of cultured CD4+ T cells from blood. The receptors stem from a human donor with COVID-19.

CDR3 region: CASSLDHSYEQYF. The CDR3 bases are TGTGCCAGCAGCTTAGACCACAGCTACGAGCAGTACTTC. The genes are TRBV11-1 and TRBJ2-7; D call uncertain. The CDR3 is 13 residues long. V gave up 1 base and J gave up 3 bases, with 7 bases separating them. Germline V gene lookup returns CDR1 SGHAT and CDR2 FQDESV (reference sequence).

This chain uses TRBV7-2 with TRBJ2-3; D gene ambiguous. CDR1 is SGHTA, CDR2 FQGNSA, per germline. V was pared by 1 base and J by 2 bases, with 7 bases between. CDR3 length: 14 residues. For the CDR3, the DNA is TGTGCCAGCAGCTTAGTATCCCCCACAGATACGCAGTATTTT. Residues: CASSLVSPTDTQYF.

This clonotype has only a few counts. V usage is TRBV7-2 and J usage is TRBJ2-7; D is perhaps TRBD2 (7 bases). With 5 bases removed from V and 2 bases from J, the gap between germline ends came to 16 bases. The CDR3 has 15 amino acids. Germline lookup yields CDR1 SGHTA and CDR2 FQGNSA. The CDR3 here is CASSLRGGQPYEQYF. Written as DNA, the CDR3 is TGTGCCAGCAGCCTCCGCGGGGGCCAACCCTACGAGCAGTACTTC.

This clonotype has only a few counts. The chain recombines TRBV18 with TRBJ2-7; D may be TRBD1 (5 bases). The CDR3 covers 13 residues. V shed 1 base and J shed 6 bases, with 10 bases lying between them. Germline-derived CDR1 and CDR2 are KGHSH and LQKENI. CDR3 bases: TGTGCCAGCTCACCACATGACAGAGGCGAGCAGTACTTC. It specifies CASSPHDRGEQYF.

CDR3 DNA sequence: TGTGCCAGCAGTTACGGGCATCCGGGGGGGAATCAGCCCCAGCATTTT. Its translation: CASSYGHPGGNQPQHF. This chain uses TRBV6-5 with TRBJ1-5, with D possibly TRBD1 on 5 matching bases. Germline V gene data show CDR1 as MNHEY and CDR2 as SVGAGI. The V end was cut by 2 bases, the J end by 4 bases, with 15 bases between. The CDR3 totals 16 residues.

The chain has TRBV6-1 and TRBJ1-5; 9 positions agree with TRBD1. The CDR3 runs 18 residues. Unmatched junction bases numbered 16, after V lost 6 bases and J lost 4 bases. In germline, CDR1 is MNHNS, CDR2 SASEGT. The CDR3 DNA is TGTGCCAGCAGCCCGACAGGGGGAACGATAAAATTTAATCAGCCCCAGCATTTT. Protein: CASSPTGGTIKFNQPQHF.

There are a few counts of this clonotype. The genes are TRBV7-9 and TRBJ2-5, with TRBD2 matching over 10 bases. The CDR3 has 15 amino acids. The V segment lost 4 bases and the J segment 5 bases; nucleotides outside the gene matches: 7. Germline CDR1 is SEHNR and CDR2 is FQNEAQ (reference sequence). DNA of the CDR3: TGTGCCAGCAGCTCGGTCCTAGCGGGGGCGGAGACCCAGTACTTC. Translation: CASSSVLAGAETQYF.

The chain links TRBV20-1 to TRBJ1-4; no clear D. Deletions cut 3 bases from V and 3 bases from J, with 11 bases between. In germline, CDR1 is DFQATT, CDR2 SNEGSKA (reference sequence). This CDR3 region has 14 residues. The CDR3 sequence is CSASQSASNEKLFF. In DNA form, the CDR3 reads TGCAGTGCTAGCCAGTCCGCATCTAATGAAAAACTGTTTTTT.

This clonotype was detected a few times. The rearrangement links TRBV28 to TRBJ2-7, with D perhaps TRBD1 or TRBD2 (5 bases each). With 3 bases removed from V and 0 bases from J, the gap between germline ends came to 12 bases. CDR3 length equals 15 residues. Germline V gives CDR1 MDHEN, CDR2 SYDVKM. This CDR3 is CASSFVGVSSYEQYF. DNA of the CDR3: TGTGCCAGCAGTTTCGTGGGGGTGAGCTCCTACGAGCAGTACTTC.

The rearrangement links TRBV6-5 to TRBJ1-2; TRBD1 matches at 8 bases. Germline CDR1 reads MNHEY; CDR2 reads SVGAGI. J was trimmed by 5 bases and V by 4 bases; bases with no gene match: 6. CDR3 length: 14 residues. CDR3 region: CASSSITGGYGYTF. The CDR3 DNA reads TGTGCCAGCAGTTCCATTACAGGGGGGTATGGCTACACCTTC.

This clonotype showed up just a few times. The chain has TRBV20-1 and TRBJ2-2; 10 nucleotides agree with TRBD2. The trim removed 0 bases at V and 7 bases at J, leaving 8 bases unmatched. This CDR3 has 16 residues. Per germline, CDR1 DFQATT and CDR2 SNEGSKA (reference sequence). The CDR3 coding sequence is TGCAGTGCTAGAGATACAGCGGGGGGGGTCCGCGGGGAGCTGTTTTTT. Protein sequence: CSARDTAGGVRGELFF.

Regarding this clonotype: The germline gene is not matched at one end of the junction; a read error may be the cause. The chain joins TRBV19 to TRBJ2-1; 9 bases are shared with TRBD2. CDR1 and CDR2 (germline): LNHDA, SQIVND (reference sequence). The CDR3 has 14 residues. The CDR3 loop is CACRGGGAYNEQFF. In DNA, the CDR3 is TGTGCCTGTAGGGGCGGGGGGGCCTACAATGAGCAGTTCTTC.

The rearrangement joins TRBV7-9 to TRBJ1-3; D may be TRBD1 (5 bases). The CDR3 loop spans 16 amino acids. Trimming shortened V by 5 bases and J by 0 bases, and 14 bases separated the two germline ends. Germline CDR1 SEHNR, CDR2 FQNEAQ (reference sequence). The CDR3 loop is CASSTPDGASGNTIYF. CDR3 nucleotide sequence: TGTGCCAGCAGCACCCCGGACGGGGCCTCTGGAAACACCATATATTTT.

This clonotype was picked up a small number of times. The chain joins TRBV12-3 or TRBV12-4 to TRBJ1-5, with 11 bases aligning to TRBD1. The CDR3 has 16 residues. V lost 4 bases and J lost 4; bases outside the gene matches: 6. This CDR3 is CASSYRTGGMNQPQHF. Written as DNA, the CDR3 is TGTGCCAGCAGTTATAGGACAGGGGGCATGAATCAGCCCCAGCATTTT.

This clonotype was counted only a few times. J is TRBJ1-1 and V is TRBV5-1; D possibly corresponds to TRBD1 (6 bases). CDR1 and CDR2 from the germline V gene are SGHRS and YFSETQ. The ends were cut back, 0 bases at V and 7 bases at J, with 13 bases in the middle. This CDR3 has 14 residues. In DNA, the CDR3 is TGCGCCAGCAGCTTGGTACAGGGCGACTTTGAAGCTTTCTTT. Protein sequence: CASSLVQGDFEAFF.